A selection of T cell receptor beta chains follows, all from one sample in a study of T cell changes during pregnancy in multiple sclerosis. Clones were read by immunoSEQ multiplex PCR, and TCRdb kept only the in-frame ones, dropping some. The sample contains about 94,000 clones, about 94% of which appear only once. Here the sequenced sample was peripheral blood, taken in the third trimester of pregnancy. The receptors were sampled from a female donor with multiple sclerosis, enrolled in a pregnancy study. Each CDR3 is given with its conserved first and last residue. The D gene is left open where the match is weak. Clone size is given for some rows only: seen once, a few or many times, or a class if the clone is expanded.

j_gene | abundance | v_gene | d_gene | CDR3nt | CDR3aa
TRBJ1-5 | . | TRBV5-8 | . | TGTGCCAGCAGCCGCAGGTCAGGTTCGTATAGCAATCAGCCCCAGCATTTT | CASSRRSGSYSNQPQHF
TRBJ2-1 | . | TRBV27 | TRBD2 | TGTGCCAGCAGTTATTTAGCGGGAGTGGGTGAGCAGTTCTTC | CASSYLAGVGEQFF
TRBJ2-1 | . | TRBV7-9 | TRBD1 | TGTGCCAGCAGCTACTGGACAGGGGGCAATGAGCAGTTCTTC | CASSYWTGGNEQFF
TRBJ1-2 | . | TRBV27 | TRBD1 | TGTGCCAGCAGTCCGTGGACAGGGGGCGCAGATGGCTACACCTTC | CASSPWTGGADGYTF
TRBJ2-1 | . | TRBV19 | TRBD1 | TGTGCCAGTAGCTGGGACAGTGACAATGAGCAGTTCTTC | CASSWDSDNEQFF
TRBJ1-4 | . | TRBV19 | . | TGTGCCAGTAGCCTGGCAGGGTTTAATGAAAAACTGTTTTTT | CASSLAGFNEKLFF
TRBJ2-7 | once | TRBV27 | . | TGTGCCAGCGGGCCCTACGAGCAGTACTTC | CASGPYEQYF
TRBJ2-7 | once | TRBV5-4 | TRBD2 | TGTGCCAGCAGCTTGGAACTAGCGGGGATATACGTCGAGCAGTACTTC | CASSLELAGIYVEQYF
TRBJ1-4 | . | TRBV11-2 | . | TGTGCCAGCAGCTTCCGTTTGAGGGCCCAGCCTAATGAAAAACTGTTTTTT | CASSFRLRAQPNEKLFF
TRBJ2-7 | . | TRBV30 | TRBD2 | TGTGCCTGCCTCGGGACTAACCCCACCGAGCAGTACTTC | CACLGTNPTEQYF
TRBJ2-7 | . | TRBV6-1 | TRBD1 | TGTGCCAGCAGTGAAGGAAATCCCGGGACAGTTTATTCCTACGAGCAGTACTTC | CASSEGNPGTVYSYEQYF
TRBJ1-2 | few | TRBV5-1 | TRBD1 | TGCGCCAGCAGCTTACAGGGGAAGAGGAACTATGGCTACACCTTC | CASSLQGKRNYGYTF
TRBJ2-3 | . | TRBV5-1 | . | TGCGCCAGCAGCTTGGTCCCTTGGAGGGGCGCAGATACGCAGTATTTT | CASSLVPWRGADTQYF
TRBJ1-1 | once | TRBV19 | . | TGTGCCAGTAGTATCGGGATAGGGAATCGCGCTGAAGCTTTCTTT | CASSIGIGNRAEAFF
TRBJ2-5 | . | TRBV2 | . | TGTGCCAGCAGTGGTGGGAGTGTTGGAGAGACCCAGTACTTC | CASSGGSVGETQYF
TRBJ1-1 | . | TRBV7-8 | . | TGTGCCAGCAGCGGGAGAGTCCGCACTGAAGCTTTCTTT | CASSGRVRTEAFF
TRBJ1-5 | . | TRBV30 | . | TGTGCCTGGAGGGCCCCGGGTCCCGAACAGCCCCAGCATTTT | CAWRAPGPEQPQHF
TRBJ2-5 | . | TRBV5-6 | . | TGTGCCAGCAGCCGCGGAAGTCAGACCCAGTACTTC | CASSRGSQTQYF
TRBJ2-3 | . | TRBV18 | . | TGTGCCAGCTCACCTTTACAGATCACAGATACGCAGTATTTT | CASSPLQITDTQYF
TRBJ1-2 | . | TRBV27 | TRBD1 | TGTGCCAGCAGTCCCTGGACAGGGTTTAACTATGGCTACACCTTC | CASSPWTGFNYGYTF
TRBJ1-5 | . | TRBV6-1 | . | TGTGCCAGCAGTGAAAATGCGGCCTTGGAGCCCCAGCATTTT | CASSENAALEPQHF
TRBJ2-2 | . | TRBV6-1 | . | TGTGCCAGCAGCGAAAGTAAGGGGGGGGCGGAGCTGTTTTTT | CASSESKGGAELFF
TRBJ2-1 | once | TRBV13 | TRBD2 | TGTGCCAGCAGCTTAGAGGGACTAGCGGGAGGGTTGGGTGAGCAGTTCTTC | CASSLEGLAGGLGEQFF
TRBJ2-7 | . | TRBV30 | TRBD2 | TGTGCCTGGAGGGGCCCGGGACTAGCGGGAGGCGAGCAGTACTTC | CAWRGPGLAGGEQYF
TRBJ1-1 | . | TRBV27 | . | TGTGCCAGCAGTTTATCTCAGGGGAGGAACACTGAAGCTTTCTTT | CASSLSQGRNTEAFF
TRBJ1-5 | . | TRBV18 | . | TGTGCCAGCTCCCAGGGAAAAAGCAATCAGCCCCAGCATTTT | CASSQGKSNQPQHF
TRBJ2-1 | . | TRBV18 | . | TGTGCCAGCTCACCAGTGTTAGCGAGCTCCTACAATGAGCAGTTCTTC | CASSPVLASSYNEQFF
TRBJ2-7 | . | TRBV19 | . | TGTGCCAGTAGTATACGCGGAGGGGACCCCTACGAGCAGTACTTC | CASSIRGGDPYEQYF